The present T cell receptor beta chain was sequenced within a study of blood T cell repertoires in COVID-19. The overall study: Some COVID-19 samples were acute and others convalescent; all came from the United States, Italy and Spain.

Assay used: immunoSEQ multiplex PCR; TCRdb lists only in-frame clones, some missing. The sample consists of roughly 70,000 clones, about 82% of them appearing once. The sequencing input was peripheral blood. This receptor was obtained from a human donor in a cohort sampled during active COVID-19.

The CDR3 bases are TGCGCCAGCAGCCAAGACAGCGCTAATCAGCCCCAGCATTTT. The encoded protein is CASSQDSANQPQHF. J is TRBJ1-5 and V is TRBV4-3; D not certain. The V and J ends lost 0 bases and 4 bases respectively, with 7 bases between them. Germline CDR1 and CDR2: LGHNA and YSLEER. The length of the CDR3 is 14 residues.